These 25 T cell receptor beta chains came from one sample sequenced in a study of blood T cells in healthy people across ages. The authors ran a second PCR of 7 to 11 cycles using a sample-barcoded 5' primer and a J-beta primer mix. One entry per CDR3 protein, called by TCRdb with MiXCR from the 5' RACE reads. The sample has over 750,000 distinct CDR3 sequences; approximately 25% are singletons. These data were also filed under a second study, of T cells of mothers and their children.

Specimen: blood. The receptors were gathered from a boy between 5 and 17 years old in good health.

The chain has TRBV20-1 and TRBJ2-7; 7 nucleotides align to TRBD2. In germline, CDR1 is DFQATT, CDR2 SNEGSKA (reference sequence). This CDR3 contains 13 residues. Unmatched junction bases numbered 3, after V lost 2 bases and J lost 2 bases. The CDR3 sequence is CSARFLAAYEQYF. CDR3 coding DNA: TGCAGTGCTAGATTTCTAGCGGCCTACGAGCAGTACTTC.

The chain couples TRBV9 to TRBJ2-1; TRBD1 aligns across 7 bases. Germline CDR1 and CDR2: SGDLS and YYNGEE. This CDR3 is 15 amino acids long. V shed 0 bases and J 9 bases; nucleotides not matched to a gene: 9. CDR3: CASSVEGEQGSEQFF. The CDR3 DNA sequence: TGTGCCAGCAGCGTAGAAGGGGAACAGGGGAGTGAGCAGTTCTTC.

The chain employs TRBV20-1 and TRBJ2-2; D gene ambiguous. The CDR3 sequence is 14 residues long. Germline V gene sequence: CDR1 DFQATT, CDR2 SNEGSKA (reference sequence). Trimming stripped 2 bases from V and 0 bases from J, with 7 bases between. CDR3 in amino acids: CSARKATNTGELFF. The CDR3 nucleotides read TGCAGTGCTAGAAAAGCAACGAACACCGGGGAGCTGTTTTTT.

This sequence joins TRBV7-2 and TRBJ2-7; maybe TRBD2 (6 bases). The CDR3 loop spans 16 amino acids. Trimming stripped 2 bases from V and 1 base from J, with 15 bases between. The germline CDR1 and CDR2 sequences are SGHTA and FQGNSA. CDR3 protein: CASSLNPGRDSYEQYF. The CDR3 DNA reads TGTGCCAGCAGCTTAAATCCCGGGCGGGATTCCTACGAGCAGTACTTC.

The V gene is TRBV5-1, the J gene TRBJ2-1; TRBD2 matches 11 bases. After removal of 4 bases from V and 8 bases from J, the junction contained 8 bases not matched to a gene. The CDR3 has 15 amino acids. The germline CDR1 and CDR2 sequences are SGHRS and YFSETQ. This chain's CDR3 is CASSQLAGVDYEQFF. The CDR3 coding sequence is TGCGCCAGCAGCCAACTAGCGGGAGTGGACTATGAGCAGTTCTTC.

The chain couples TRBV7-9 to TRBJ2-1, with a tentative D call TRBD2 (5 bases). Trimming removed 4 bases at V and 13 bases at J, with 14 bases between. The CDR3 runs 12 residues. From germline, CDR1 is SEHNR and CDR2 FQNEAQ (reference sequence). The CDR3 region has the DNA TGTGCCAGCAGCTCTGGAAGGGAGATCCAGTTCTTC. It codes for CASSSGREIQFF.

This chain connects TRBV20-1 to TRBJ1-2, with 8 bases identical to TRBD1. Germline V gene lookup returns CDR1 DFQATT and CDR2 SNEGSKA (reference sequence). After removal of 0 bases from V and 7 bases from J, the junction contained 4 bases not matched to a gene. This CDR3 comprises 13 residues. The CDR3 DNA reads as TGCAGTGCTAGAGATCGGACAGGGAGTGGCTACACCTTC. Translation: CSARDRTGSGYTF.

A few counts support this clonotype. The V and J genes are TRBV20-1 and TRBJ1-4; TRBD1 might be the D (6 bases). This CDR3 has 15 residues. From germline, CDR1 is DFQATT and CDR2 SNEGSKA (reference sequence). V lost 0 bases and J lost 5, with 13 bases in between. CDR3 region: CSARDKTGPNEKLFF. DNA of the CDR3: TGCAGTGCTAGAGATAAGACAGGCCCGAATGAAAAACTGTTTTTT.

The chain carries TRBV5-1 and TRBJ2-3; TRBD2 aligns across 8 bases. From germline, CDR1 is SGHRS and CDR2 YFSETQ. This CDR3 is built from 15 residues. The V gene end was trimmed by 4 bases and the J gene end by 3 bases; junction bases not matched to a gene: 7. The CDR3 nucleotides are TGCGCCAGCAGCCTGAAGCGGGAGTTTACAGATACGCAGTATTTT. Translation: CASSLKREFTDTQYF.

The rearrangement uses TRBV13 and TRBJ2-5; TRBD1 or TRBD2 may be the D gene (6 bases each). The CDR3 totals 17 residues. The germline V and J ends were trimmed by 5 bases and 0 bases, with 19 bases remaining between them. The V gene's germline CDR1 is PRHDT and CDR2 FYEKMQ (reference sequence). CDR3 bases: TGTGCCAGCAGCATCACTCGGGGGCTGGGGTACCAAGAGACCCAGTACTTC. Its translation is CASSITRGLGYQETQYF.

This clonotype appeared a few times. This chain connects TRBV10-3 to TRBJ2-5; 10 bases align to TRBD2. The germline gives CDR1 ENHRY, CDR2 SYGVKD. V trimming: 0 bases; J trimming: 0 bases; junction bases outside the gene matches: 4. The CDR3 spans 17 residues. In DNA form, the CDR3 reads TGTGCCATCAGTGAGTCGTCAGCGGGGGGGAACCAAGAGACCCAGTACTTC. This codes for CAISESSAGGNQETQYF.

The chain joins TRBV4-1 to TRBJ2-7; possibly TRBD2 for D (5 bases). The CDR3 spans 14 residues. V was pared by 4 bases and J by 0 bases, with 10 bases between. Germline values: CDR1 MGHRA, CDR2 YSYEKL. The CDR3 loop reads CASSPSDFSYEQYF. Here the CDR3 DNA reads TGCGCCAGCAGCCCTTCGGACTTCTCCTACGAGCAGTACTTC.

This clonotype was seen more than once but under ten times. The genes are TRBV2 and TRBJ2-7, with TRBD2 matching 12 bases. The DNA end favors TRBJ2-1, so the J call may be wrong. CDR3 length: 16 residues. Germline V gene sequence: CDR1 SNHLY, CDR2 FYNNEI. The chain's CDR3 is CASSGTSGGSYNEQFF. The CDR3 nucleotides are TGTGCCAGCAGTGGAACTAGCGGGGGGTCCTACAATGAGCAGTTCTTC.

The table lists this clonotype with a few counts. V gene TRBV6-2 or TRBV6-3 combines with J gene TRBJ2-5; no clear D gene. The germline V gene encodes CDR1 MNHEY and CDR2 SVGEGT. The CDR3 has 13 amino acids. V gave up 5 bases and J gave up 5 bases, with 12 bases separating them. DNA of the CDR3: TGTGCCAGCAGTGGCGACGGAGCGGAGACCCAGTACTTC. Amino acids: CASSGDGAETQYF.

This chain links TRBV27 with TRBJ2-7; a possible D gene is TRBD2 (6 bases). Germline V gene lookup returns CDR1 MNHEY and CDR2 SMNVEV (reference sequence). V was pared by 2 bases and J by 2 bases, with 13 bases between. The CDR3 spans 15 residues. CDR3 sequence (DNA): TGTGCCAGCAGTTTACGAGGAGGGCCCACCTACGAGCAGTACTTC. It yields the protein CASSLRGGPTYEQYF.

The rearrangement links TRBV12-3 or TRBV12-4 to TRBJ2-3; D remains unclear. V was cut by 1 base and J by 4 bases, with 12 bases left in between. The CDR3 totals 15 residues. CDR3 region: CASSLDPGKADTQYF. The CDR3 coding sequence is TGTGCCAGCAGTTTAGACCCGGGTAAGGCAGATACGCAGTATTTT.

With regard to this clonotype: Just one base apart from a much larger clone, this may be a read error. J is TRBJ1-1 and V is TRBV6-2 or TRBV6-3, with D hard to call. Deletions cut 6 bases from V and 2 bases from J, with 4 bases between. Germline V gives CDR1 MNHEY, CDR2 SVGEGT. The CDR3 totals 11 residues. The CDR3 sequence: CASRDNTEAFF. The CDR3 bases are TGTGCCAGCAGGGACAACACTGAAGCTTTCTTT.

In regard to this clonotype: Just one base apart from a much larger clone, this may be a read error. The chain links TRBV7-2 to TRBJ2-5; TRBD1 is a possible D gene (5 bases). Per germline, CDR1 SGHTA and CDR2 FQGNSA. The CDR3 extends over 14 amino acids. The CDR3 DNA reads TGTGCCAGTAGCTTAAGTAGGGGCGGAGAGATCCAGTACTTC. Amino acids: CASSLSRGGEIQYF.

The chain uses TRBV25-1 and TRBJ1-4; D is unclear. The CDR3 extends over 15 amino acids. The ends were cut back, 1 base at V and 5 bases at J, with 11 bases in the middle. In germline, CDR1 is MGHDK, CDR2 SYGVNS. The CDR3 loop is CASSEWGRKNEKLFF. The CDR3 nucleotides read TGTGCCAGCAGTGAATGGGGTAGAAAGAATGAAAAACTGTTTTTT.

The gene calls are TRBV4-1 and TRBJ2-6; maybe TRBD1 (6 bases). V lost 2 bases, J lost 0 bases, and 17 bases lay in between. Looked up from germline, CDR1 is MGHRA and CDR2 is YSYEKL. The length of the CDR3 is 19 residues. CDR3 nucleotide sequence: TGCGCCAGCAGCCAATTGCCAGGACAGTTCCTCTCTGGGGCCAACGTCCTGACTTTC. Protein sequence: CASSQLPGQFLSGANVLTF.

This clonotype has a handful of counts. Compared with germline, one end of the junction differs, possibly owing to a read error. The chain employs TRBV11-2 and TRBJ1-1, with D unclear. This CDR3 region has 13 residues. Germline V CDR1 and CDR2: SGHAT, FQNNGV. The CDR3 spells CVSSFAGNTEAFF. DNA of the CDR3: TGTGTCAGCAGCTTTGCAGGGAACACTGAAGCTTTCTTT.

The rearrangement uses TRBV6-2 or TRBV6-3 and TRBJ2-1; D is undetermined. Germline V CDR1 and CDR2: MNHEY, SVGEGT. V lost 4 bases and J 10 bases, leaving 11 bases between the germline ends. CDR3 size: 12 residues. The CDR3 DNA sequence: TGTGCCAGCAGTTTAGAGAGCCTAGAGCAGTTCTTC. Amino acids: CASSLESLEQFF.

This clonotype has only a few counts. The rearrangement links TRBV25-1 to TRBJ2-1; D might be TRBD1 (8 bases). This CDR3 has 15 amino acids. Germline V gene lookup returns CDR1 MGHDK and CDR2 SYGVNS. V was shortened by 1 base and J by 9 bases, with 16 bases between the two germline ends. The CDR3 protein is CASSELTGGVGEQFF. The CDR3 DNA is TGTGCCAGCAGTGAATTAACAGGGGGGGTAGGTGAGCAGTTCTTC. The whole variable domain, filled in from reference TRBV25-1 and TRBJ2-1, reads EADIYQTPRYLVIGTGKKITLECSQTMGHDKMYWYQQDPGMELHLIHYSYGVNSTEKGDLSSESTVSRIRTEHFPLTLESARPSHTSQYLCASSELTGGVGEQFFGPGTRLTVL.

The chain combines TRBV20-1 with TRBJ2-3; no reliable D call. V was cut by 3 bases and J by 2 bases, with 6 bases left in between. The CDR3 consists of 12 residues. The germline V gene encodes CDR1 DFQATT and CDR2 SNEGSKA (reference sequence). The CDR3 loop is CSASEATDTQYF. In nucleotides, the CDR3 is TGCAGTGCTAGTGAGGCCACAGATACGCAGTATTTT.

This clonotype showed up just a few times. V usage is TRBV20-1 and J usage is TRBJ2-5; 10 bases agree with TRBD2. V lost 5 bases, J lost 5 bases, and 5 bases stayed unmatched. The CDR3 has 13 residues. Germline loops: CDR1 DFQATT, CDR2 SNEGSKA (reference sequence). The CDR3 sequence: CSAPRGLAETQYF. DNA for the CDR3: TGCAGTGCTCCCCGGGGACTAGCGGAGACCCAGTACTTC.